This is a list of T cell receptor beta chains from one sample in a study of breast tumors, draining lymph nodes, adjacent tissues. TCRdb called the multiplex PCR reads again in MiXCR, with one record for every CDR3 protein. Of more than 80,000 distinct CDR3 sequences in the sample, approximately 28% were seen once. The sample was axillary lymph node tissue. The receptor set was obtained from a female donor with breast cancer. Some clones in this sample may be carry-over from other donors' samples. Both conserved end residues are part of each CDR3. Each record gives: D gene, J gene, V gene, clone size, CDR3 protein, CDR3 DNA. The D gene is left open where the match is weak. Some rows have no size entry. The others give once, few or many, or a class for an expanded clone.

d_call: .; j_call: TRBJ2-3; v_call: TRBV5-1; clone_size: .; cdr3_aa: CASSLEGGDTQYF; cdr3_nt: TGCGCCAGCAGCTTAGAGGGGGGAGATACGCAGTATTTT
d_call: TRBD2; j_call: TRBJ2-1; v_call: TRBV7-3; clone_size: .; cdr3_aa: CVSNLTGTSGSTEQFF; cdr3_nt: TGTGTCAGCAACTTAACCGGGACTAGCGGGAGTACTGAGCAGTTCTTC
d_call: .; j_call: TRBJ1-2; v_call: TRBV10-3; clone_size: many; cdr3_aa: CAISESITGLGYTF; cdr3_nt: TGTGCCATCAGTGAGTCGATAACAGGGCTCGGCTACACCTTC
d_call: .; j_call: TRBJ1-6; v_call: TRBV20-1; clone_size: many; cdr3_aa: CSARAMQNNSPLHF; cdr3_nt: TGCAGTGCTAGAGCCATGCAAAATAATTCACCCCTCCACTTT
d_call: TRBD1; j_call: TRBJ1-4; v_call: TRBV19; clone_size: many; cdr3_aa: CASTNRGGRATNEKLFF; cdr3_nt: TGTGCCAGTACGAACAGGGGAGGCAGAGCAACTAATGAAAAACTGTTTTTT
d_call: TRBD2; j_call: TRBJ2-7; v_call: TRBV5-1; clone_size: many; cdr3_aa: CASSRRAGVVSYEQYF; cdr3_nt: TGCGCCAGCAGCCGACGGGCGGGGGTTGTATCCTACGAGCAGTACTTC
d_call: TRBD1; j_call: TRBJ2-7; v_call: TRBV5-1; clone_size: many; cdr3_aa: CASSPTPPGTGTYEQYF; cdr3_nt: TGCGCCAGCAGCCCTACCCCCCCCGGGACAGGGACTTACGAGCAGTACTTC
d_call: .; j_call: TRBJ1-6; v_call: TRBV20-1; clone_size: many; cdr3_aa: CSAREQTGSPLHF; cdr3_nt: TGCAGTGCTAGAGAGCAGACGGGTTCACCCCTCCACTTT
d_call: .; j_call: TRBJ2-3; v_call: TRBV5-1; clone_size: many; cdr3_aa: CASSLVRGTDTQYF; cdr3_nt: TGCGCCAGCAGCTTGGTCAGGGGCACAGATACGCAGTATTTT
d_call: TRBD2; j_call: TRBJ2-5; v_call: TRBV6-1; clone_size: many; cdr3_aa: CASSEGLLAGGETQYF; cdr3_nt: TGTGCCAGCAGTGAAGGCCTGCTAGCGGGAGGTGAGACCCAGTACTTC
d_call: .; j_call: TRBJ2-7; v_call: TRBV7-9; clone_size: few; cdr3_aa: CASSVRGWGSYEQYF; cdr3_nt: TGTGCCAGCAGCGTTAGGGGATGGGGCTCCTACGAGCAGTACTTC
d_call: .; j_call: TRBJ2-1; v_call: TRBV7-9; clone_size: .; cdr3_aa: CASSSSASYNEQFF; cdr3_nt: TGTGCCAGCAGCTCAAGCGCCTCATACAATGAGCAGTTCTTC
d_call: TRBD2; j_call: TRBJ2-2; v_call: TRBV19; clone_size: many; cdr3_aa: CASSIGAGEYTGELFF; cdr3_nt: TGTGCCAGTAGTATAGGAGCGGGGGAGTACACCGGGGAGCTGTTTTTT
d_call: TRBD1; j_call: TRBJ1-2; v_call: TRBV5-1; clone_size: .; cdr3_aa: CASSLLTGGADYGYTF; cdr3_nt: TGCGCCAGCAGCCTCTTGACAGGGGGCGCGGATTATGGCTACACCTTC
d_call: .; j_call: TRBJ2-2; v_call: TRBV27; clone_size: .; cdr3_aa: CASSLKGTGELFF; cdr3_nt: TGTGCCAGCAGTTTAAAAGGGACCGGGGAGCTGTTTTTT
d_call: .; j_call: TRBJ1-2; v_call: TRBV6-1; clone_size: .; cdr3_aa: CARSEGGLGRGAYGYTF; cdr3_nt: TGCGCCAGGAGTGAAGGGGGTCTCGGCAGGGGCGCCTATGGCTACACCTTC
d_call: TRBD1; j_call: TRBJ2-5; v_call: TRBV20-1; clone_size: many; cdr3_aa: CSANRGRETQYF; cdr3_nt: TGCAGTGCTAACAGGGGGCGAGAGACCCAGTACTTC
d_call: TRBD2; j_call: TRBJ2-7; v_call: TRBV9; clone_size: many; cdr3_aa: CASSVGLAGAYEQYF; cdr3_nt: TGTGCCAGCAGCGTAGGGCTAGCGGGGGCCTACGAGCAGTACTTC
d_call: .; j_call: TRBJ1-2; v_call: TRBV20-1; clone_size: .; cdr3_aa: CSARDPGGRISYGYTF; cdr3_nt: TGCAGTGCTAGAGATCCCGGGGGGCGGATTTCCTATGGCTACACCTTC
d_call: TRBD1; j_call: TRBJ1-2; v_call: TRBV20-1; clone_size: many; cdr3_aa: CSADRGWRYGYTF; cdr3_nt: TGCAGTGCTGACAGGGGGTGGAGGTATGGCTACACCTTC
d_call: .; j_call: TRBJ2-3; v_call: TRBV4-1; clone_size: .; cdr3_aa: CASSQVGGTDTQYF; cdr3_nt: TGCGCCAGCAGCCAAGTGGGGGGCACAGATACGCAGTATTTT
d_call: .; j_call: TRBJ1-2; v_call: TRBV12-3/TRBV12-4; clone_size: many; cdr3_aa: CASSEGSSGYTF; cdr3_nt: TGTGCCAGCTCTGAGGGCTCTAGTGGCTACACCTTC
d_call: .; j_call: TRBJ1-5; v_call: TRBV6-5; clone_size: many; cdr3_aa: CASSRTRPGSGQPQHF; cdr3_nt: TGTGCCAGCAGCCGTACGCGTCCGGGGTCGGGGCAGCCCCAGCATTTT
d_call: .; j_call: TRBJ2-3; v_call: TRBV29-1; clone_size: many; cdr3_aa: CSVVPLSGGLSLADTQYF; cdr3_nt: TGCAGCGTTGTCCCTTTATCAGGAGGGCTGTCTCTGGCGGATACGCAGTATTTT
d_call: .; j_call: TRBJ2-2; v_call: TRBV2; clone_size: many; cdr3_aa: CASRASPGTMLFF; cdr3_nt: TGTGCCAGCAGGGCTTCGCCCGGGACAATGCTGTTTTTT
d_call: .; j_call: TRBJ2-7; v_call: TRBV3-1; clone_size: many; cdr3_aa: CASSQVQTASIYF; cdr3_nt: TGTGCCAGCAGCCAAGTTCAGACAGCCTCGATTTACTTC
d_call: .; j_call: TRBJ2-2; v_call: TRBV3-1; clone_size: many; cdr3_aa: CASLSQGRVGELFF; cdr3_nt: TGTGCCAGCCTTTCCCAGGGTCGGGTCGGGGAGCTGTTTTTT
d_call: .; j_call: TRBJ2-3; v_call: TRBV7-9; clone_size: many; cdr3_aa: CASTGTDTQYF; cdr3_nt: TGTGCCAGCACGGGCACAGATACGCAGTATTTT